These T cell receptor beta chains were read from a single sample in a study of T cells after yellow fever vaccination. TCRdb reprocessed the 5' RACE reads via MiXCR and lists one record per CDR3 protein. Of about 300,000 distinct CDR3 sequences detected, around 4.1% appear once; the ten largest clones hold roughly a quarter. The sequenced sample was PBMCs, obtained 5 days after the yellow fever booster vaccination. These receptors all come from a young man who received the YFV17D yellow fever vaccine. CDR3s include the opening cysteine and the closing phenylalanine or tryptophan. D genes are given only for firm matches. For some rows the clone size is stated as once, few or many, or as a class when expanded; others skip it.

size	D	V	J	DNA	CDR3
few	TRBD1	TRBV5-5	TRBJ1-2	TGTGCCAGCAGCTTGTTCCTTGGGGACAGGTTACATGGCTACACCTTC	CASSLFLGDRLHGYTF
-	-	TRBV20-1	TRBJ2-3	TGCAGTGCTCCCGAGCCCACAGATACGCAGTATTTT	CSAPEPTDTQYF
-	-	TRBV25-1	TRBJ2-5	TGTGCCAGCACAGAGTCAAATGAAGAGACCCAGTACTTC	CASTESNEETQYF
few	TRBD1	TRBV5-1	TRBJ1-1	TGCGCCAGCAGCTTGGTTGCAGGGACAGAGGCTTTCTTT	CASSLVAGTEAFF
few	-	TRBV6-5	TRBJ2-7	TGTGCCAGCAGTTACGGGTGGAAATCCTACGAGCAGTACTTC	CASSYGWKSYEQYF
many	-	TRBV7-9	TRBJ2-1	TGTGCCAGCAGCTTGTACGGAGGGTGGTACAATGAGCAGTTCTTC	CASSLYGGWYNEQFF
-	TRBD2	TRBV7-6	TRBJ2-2	TGTGCCGGGGGGGTCACCGGGGAGCTGTTTTTT	CAGGVTGELFF
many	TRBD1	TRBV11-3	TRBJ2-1	TGTGCCAGCTCACAGGGGGCCCAGTTATCGCAGTTCTTC	CASSQGAQLSQFF
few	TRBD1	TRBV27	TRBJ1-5	TGTGCCAGCCGACAGGGTACGGGATCTAGCAATCAGCCCCAGCATTTT	CASRQGTGSSNQPQHF
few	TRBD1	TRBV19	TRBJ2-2	TGTGCCAGTAGTACATTACAGGGGGCCGGGGAGCTGTTTTTT	CASSTLQGAGELFF
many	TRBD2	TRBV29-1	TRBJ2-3	TGCAGCGTTGAAGGCAGCGGGGGGCCGGGGGATACGCAGTATTTT	CSVEGSGGPGDTQYF
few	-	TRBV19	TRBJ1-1	TGTGCCTCCACCGGGGGATTAGAAGCTTTCTTT	CASTGGLEAFF
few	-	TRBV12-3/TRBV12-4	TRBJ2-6	TGTGCCAGCAGCACGGGACTGAGCTCTGGGGCCAACGTCCTGACTTTC	CASSTGLSSGANVLTF
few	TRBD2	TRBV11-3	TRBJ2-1	TGTGCCAGCAGCTCCTCTAGCGGATTCTCCTACAATGAGCAGTTCTTC	CASSSSSGFSYNEQFF
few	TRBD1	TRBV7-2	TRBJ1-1	TGTGCCAGCAGCCAATGGGACAGGGAGAACACTGAAGCTTTCTTT	CASSQWDRENTEAFF
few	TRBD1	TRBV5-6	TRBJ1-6	TGTGCCAGCAGCACGGGACAGGGGGCTTCACCCCTCCACTTT	CASSTGQGASPLHF
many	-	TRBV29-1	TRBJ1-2	TGCAGCGTGAGGACAGTCTTTGGCTACACCTTC	CSVRTVFGYTF
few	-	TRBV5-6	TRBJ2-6	TGTGCCAGCAGCTTGTGGCACTCTGGGGCCAACGTCCTGACTTTC	CASSLWHSGANVLTF
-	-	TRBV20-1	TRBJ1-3	TGCAGTGCTCCCTCCCTTGGAAACACCATATATTTT	CSAPSLGNTIYF
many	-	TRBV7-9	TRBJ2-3	TGTGCCAGCAGTCTTAGGGGGAGCACAGATACGCAGTATTTT	CASSLRGSTDTQYF
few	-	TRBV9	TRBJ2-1	TGTGCCAGCAGCGTACCCGAGGGGGTTGAGCAGTTCTTC	CASSVPEGVEQFF
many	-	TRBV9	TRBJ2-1	TGTGCCAGCAGCGGTAGCGGATCCTACAATGAGCAGTTCTTC	CASSGSGSYNEQFF
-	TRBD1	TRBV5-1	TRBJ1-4	TGCGCCAGCAGCGCCGGGACAGGGCATGAAAAACTGTTTTTT	CASSAGTGHEKLFF
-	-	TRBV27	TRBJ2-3	TGTGCCAGCAGTTTATTAAATCTCTTCGGAGACAGCACAGATACGCAGTATTTT	CASSLLNLFGDSTDTQYF
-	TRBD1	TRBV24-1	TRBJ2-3	TGTGCCACCAGTGATACAGGGGGCACAGATACGCAGTATTTT	CATSDTGGTDTQYF
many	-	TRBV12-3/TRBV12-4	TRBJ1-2	TGTGCCAGCAGCACAGGGTCGTTCGATGGCTACACCTTC	CASSTGSFDGYTF
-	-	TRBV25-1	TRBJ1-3	TGTGCCAGCAGTGAGATCGGGCGAGGCGGAAACACCATATATTTT	CASSEIGRGGNTIYF
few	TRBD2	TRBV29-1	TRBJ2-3	TGCAGCGTTGCACTAGCGGGGGGTGGAGATACGCAGTATTTT	CSVALAGGGDTQYF
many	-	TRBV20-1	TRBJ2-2	TGCAGTGCGCCCGGCCCGTACACCGGGGAGCTGTTTTTT	CSAPGPYTGELFF
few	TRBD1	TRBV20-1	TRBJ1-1	TGCAGTGCTAGTCCCGGGACAGGGACCTACGCTGAAGCTTTCTTT	CSASPGTGTYAEAFF
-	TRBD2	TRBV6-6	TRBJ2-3	TGTGCCAGCAGTTTTTTGCTAGCGGGTATCTCTAGCACAGATACGCAGTATTTT	CASSFLLAGISSTDTQYF
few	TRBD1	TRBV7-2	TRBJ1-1	TGTGCCAGCAGCCGGACAGGAGCTCCGAACTTGAACACTGAAGCTTTCTTT	CASSRTGAPNLNTEAFF
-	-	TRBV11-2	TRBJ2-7	TGTGCCAGCAGCTCCCGACAGAACTTCACCTACGAGCAGTACTTC	CASSSRQNFTYEQYF
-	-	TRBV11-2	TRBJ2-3	TGTGCCAGCAGCTTGATAGTAGATACGCAGTATTTT	CASSLIVDTQYF
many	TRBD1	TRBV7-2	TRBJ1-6	TGTGCCAGCAGGGGTACCGGGACAGGGAGTTCACCCCTCCACTTT	CASRGTGTGSSPLHF
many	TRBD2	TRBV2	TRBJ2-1	TGTGCCAGCATCAGACTAGCCTTAGGCAATGAGCAGTTCTTC	CASIRLALGNEQFF
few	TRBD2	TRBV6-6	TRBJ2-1	TGTGCCAGCAGTTTAGCGGGGGGAGTCAATGAGCAGTTCTTC	CASSLAGGVNEQFF
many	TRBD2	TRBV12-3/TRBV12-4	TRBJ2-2	TGTGCCAGCAGTTTTAGGCTAGCGGGCACCGGGGAGCTGTTTTTT	CASSFRLAGTGELFF
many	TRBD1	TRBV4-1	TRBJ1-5	TGCGCCAGCAGCCAACTTCAGGGGGCAGGGCAGCCCCAGCATTTT	CASSQLQGAGQPQHF
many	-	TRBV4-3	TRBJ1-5	TGCGCCAGCAGCCGGGACACCAATCAGCCCCAGCATTTT	CASSRDTNQPQHF
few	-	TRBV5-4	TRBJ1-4	TGTGCCAGCAGCCCGACCTCACAGATGAAGGAAAAACTGTTTTTT	CASSPTSQMKEKLFF
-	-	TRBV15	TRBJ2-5	TGTGCCACCAGCAGAGAATGGGGGGGCCGGGAGACCCAGTACTTC	CATSREWGGRETQYF
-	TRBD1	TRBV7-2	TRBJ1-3	TGTGCCAGCAGCCCCGGGACAGTTACCGGAAACACCATATATTTT	CASSPGTVTGNTIYF
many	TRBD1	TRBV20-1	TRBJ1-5	TGCAGTGCTAACTCGGGCAGGGGGTCACTTCTGAGCAATCAGCCCCAGCATTTT	CSANSGRGSLLSNQPQHF
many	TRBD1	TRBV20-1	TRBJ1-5	TGCAGTGTTCGGGACAGCCTAAATCAGCCCCAGCATTTT	CSVRDSLNQPQHF
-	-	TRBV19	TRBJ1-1	TGTGCCAGTAGTCGTGGCGGGACGAACACTGAAGCTTTCTTT	CASSRGGTNTEAFF